This T cell receptor (beta chain) was found in a study of shared T cell receptors in the human thymus. The CDR3 extends over 15 amino acids. Per the germline V gene, CDR1 is LNHDA and CDR2 is SQIVND (reference sequence). V was trimmed by 2 bases and J by 3 bases, leaving 11 bases between them. Generated by immunoSEQ multiplex PCR, the TCRdb table keeps only in-frame clones and is missing some. The sample includes 540,000 or so clones, 78% of them seen just once. The same data also went into a second study, on human thymus T cells. That work contributes: Highly overlapping thymic repertoires in unrelated individuals were reported by related research.

This receptor was taken from a boy in the first two years of life with a congenital heart defect. Sequencing used thymocytes. The rearrangement uses TRBV19 and TRBJ1-5, with no clear D. CDR3 sequence: CASSIRGSSNQPQHF. CDR3 bases: TGTGCCAGTAGTATAAGAGGGAGTTCCAATCAGCCCCAGCATTTT.